This T cell receptor beta chain emerged from a study of monozygotic twins with inflammatory bowel disease. Comment on this clonotype: Its antigen is unknown.

Template switching added UMIs carrying a 6-nucleotide sample barcode. The study subjected TCRalpha and TCRbeta cDNA to two nested PCRs of around 15 and 9 cycles. One entry per CDR3 protein, without DNA, is what TCRdb gives after re-calling the 5' RACE reads. The sample has 300,000 to 350,000 distinct CDR3 sequences, and its top ten clones hold around 2%. The V gene's germline CDR1 is SQVTM and CDR2 ANQGSEA. The CDR3 covers 13 residues. Study results and limitations: IBD patients, compared with healthy twins, shared fewer clonotypes with others (especially with disease activity). The inverse Simpson measure of TCRbeta diversity was lower in IBD patients than in healthy co-twins.

The chain couples TRBV29-1 to TRBJ2-7; TCRdb's D call of TRBD1 is untestable without DNA. The receptor's source is a human donor with ulcerative colitis or Crohn's disease, or a healthy co-twin of an affected twin (not recorded which). Material for sequencing was blood. This chain's CDR3 is CSVATGGPYEQYF.